The sequence of this T cell receptor beta chain was determined in a study of cytomegalovirus exposure and HLA in healthy donors. Whole-study findings and limits: Overall, about 160 TCR beta chains were annotated as cytomegalovirus-associated. Whilst most TCR sequences proved rare, a subset of public TCRs occurred across many donors. With high specificity and sensitivity, the classifier reportedly diagnosed cytomegalovirus status.

Of note for this clone: Its antigen is as yet unknown.

Data came from immunoSEQ multiplex PCR; TCRdb stores just in-frame clones and leaves some out. The sample includes 50,000 to 80,000 clones, over 85% of them seen just once. CDR1 and CDR2 from the germline V gene are SGHTA and FQGNSA. The V end was cut by 3 bases, the J end by 1 base, with 15 bases between. The CDR3 is 16 amino acids. The rearrangement joins TRBV7-2 to TRBJ1-2; D possibly corresponds to TRBD1 (5 bases). The sequence derives from a woman younger than 35 in good health and CMV-seropositive. Sequenced: PBMCs. The CDR3 coding sequence is TGTGCCAGCAGCTTGACAGACAGTCTCAATAACTATGGCTACACCTTC. Translated: CASSLTDSLNNYGYTF.